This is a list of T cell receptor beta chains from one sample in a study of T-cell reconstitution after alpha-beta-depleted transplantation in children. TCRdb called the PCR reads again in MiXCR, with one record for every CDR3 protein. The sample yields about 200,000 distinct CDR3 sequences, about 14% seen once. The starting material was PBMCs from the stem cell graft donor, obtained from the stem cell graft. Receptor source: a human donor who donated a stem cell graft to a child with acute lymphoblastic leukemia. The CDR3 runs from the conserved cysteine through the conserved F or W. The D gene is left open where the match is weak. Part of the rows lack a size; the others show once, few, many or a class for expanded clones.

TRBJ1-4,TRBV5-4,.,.,CASSLGPTGGEEKLFF,TGTGCCAGCAGCTTGGGCCCGACGGGGGGAGAGGAAAAACTGTTTTTT
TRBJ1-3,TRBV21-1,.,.,CASSNMIQGNTIYF,TGTGCCAGCAGCAATATGATCCAAGGAAACACCATATATTTT
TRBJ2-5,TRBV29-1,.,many,CSGTDTPRPGETQYF,TGCAGTGGAACTGACACACCACGTCCCGGGGAAACCCAGTACTTC
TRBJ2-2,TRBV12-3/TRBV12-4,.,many,CASRPWRTGELFF,TGTGCCAGCAGGCCTTGGAGGACCGGGGAGCTGTTTTTT
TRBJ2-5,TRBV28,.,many,CASSSWTDEETQYF,TGTGCCAGCAGTTCCTGGACGGATGAAGAGACCCAGTACTTC
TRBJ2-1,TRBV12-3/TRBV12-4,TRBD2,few,CASSLTSGSFDNEQFF,TGTGCCAGCAGTTTGACTAGCGGGAGCTTCGACAATGAGCAGTTCTTC
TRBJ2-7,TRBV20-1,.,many,CSASRRGYEQYF,TGCAGTGCTAGCCGGAGGGGCTACGAGCAGTACTTC
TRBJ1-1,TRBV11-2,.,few,CASSLRAGSTEAFF,TGTGCCAGCAGCTTAAGGGCAGGGTCGACTGAAGCTTTCTTT
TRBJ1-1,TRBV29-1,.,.,CSAEDSWVQVNTEAFF,TGCAGCGCCGAGGATTCCTGGGTACAGGTGAACACTGAAGCTTTCTTT
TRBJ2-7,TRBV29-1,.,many,CSVGTPSWDEQYF,TGCAGCGTTGGGACCCCCTCATGGGACGAGCAGTACTTC
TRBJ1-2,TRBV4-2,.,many,CASSQDGASPYGYTF,TGTGCCAGCAGCCAAGACGGGGCGTCACCCTATGGCTACACCTTC
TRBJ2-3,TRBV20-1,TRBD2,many,CSVGRESWADTQYF,TGCAGTGTAGGGCGGGAGAGTTGGGCAGATACGCAGTATTTT
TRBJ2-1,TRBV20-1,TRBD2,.,CSAPTGLAPNEQFF,TGCAGTGCTCCGACTGGACTAGCCCCCAATGAGCAGTTCTTC
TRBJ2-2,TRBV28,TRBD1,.,CASSLTRDRVTGELFF,TGTGCCAGCAGTCTAACCCGGGACAGGGTAACCGGGGAGCTGTTTTTT
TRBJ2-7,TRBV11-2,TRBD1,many,CASSFGRSDRAKPSYEQYF,TGTGCCAGCAGCTTTGGCCGCTCGGACAGGGCCAAGCCATCCTACGAGCAGTACTTC
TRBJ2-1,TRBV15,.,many,CATSTGGLRGSNEQFF,TGTGCCACCAGCACTGGTGGATTGCGGGGTTCCAATGAGCAGTTCTTC
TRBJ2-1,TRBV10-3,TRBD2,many,CANGAGGSYNEQFF,TGTGCCAACGGGGCGGGAGGGTCCTACAATGAGCAGTTCTTC
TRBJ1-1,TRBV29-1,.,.,CSVERGGDTEAFF,TGCAGCGTTGAGCGAGGGGGAGACACTGAAGCTTTCTTT
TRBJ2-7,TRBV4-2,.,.,CASSQESNSAEHYEQYF,TGTGCCAGCAGCCAAGAAAGTAATTCGGCCGAGCACTACGAGCAGTACTTC
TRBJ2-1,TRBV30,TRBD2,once,CAWSVSGRASNEQFF,TGTGCCTGGAGTGTTAGCGGGAGGGCATCCAATGAGCAGTTCTTC
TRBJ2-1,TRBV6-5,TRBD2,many,CASSYSGLAGYNEQFF,TGTGCCAGCAGTTACTCGGGGCTAGCGGGCTACAATGAGCAGTTCTTC
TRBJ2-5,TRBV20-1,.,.,CSARDNQETQYF,TGCAGTGCTAGAGACAACCAAGAGACCCAGTACTTC
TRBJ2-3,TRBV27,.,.,CASSYISTDTQYF,TGTGCCAGCAGTTATATTAGCACAGATACGCAGTATTTT
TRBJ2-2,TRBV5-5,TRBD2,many,CASSQASGKNTGELFF,TGTGCCAGCAGCCAAGCTAGCGGGAAAAACACCGGGGAGCTGTTTTTT
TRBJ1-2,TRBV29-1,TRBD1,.,CSVALQGGNYGYTF,TGCAGCGTTGCCTTGCAGGGGGGTAACTATGGCTACACCTTC
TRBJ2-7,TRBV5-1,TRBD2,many,CASSFGKGLAVSSYEQYF,TGCGCCAGCAGCTTCGGTAAAGGACTAGCGGTATCCTCCTACGAGCAGTACTTC
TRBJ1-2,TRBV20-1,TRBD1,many,CSARRTGDGYTF,TGCAGTGCTAGGCGGACAGGGGATGGCTACACCTTC
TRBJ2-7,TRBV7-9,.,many,CASRNGQSYEQYF,TGTGCCAGCAGGAATGGACAGTCCTACGAGCAGTACTTC
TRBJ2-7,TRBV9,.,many,CASSASGLEGANEQYF,TGTGCCAGCAGCGCCAGTGGACTAGAGGGGGCCAACGAGCAGTACTTC
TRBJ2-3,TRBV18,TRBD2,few,CASSPLAGGSGDTQYF,TGTGCCAGCTCACCACTAGCGGGAGGGTCCGGAGATACGCAGTATTTT
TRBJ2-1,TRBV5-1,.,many,CASSMDWAGYNEQFF,TGCGCCAGCAGCATGGACTGGGCAGGCTACAATGAGCAGTTCTTC
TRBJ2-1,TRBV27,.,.,CASSLLDSRGNEQFF,TGTGCCAGCAGTTTATTGGACTCTCGGGGCAATGAGCAGTTCTTC
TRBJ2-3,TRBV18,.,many,CASSERIASTDTQYF,TGTGCCAGCTCAGAACGGATAGCTAGCACAGATACGCAGTATTTT
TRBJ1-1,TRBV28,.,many,CASTLSPVGGAFF,TGTGCCAGCACCCTTTCGCCCGTTGGGGGGGCTTTCTTT
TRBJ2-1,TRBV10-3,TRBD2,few,CAISDPDSGSRLHEQFF,TGTGCCATCAGTGACCCCGATAGCGGGAGCCGCCTCCATGAGCAGTTCTTC
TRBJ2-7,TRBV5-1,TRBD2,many,CASSFTGLEYEQYF,TGCGCCAGCAGCTTTACGGGACTAGAGTACGAGCAGTACTTC
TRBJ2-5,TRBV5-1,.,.,CASSLVGEQETHYF,TGCGCCAGCAGCTTGGTTGGAGAGCAAGAGACCCATTACTTC
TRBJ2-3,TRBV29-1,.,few,CSVEPDTQYF,TGCAGCGTTGAGCCAGATACGCAGTATTTT
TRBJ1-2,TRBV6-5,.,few,CASSYERGAHYGYTF,TGTGCCAGCAGTTACGAGCGGGGGGCCCACTATGGCTACACCTTC
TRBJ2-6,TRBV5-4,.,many,CASREGVLSGANVLTF,TGTGCCAGCAGGGAGGGAGTGCTCTCTGGGGCCAACGTCCTGACTTTC
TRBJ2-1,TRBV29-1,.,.,CSVGDEDNEQFF,TGCAGCGTTGGGGACGAGGACAATGAGCAGTTCTTC
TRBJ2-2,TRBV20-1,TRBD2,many,CSASGLAGANTGELFF,TGCAGTGCTTCCGGACTAGCGGGGGCTAACACCGGGGAGCTGTTTTTT
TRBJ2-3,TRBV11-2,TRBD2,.,CASSLYGRSTDTQYF,TGTGCCAGCAGCTTATACGGGAGGAGCACAGATACGCAGTATTTT
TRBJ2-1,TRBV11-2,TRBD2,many,CASSFFGRAGNEQFF,TGTGCCAGCAGCTTCTTCGGGAGGGCGGGCAATGAGCAGTTCTTC
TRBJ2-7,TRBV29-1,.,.,CSVEVEYEQYF,TGCAGCGTTGAAGTGGAGTACGAGCAGTACTTC
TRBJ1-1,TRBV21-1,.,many,CASQGKPTEAFF,TGTGCCAGCCAGGGAAAGCCCACTGAAGCTTTCTTT
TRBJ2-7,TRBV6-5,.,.,CASSYWGASDEQYF,TGTGCCAGCAGTTACTGGGGGGCTAGCGACGAGCAGTACTTC
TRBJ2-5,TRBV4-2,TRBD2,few,CASSQDSLAGGRVETQYF,TGTGCCAGCAGCCAAGATTCCCTAGCGGGAGGGCGAGTAGAGACCCAGTACTTC